Each of the 18 T cell receptor beta chains below was sequenced from the same sample in a study of T-cell reconstitution after alpha-beta-depleted transplantation in children (dated by TCRdb to the mid-2010s). Library creation used PCR. Sequencing was carried out with an Illumina HiSeq 2500. To normalize quantification of the TCRbeta repertoire, the TCR libraries were built with molecular barcoding that relied on unique molecular identifiers. The public reads were run again by TCRdb, first through fastp at Q25 and then through MiXCR, and only productive beta chains were kept. Rows are combined by CDR3 protein, so each entry shows the most common genes and DNA. This sample gives 490,000 or so distinct CDR3 sequences in total; around 12% of them show up just once. Around 6% of the sample is held by the ten biggest clonotypes. The sequenced sample was PBMCs from the stem cell graft donor, obtained from the stem cell graft. The receptors were sampled from a human donor who donated a stem cell graft to a child with combined immunodeficiency.

The CDR3 is CASSLYPLESEAFF. For the CDR3, the DNA is TGTGCCAGCAGCTTATATCCCTTGGAGTCTGAAGCTTTCTTT. The chain joins TRBV5-6 to TRBJ1-1; D gene uncertain. CDR3 length equals 14 residues. Trimming removed 2 bases at V and 6 bases at J, with 14 bases between. Germline V CDR1 and CDR2: SGHDT, YYEEEE.

The chain joins TRBV20-1 to TRBJ1-2, with TRBD1 identical over 7 bases. After removal of 1 base from V and 6 bases from J, the junction contained 8 bases not matched to a gene. Germline lookup yields CDR1 DFQATT and CDR2 SNEGSKA (reference sequence). The length of the CDR3 is 14 residues. The CDR3 region has the DNA TGCAGTGCTAGAGCAGGGGGAGTAATTGATGGCTACACCTTC. Translation: CSARAGGVIDGYTF.

V is TRBV7-6 and J is TRBJ2-3; D is perhaps TRBD2 (5 bases). V lost 4 bases and J lost 6, with 20 bases in between. CDR1 and CDR2 (germline): SGHVS, FNYEAQ. This CDR3 is built from 16 residues. Written as DNA, the CDR3 is TGTGCCAGCAGCTCCTCTCCTTCATTGCGGGTGGATACGCAGTATTTT. Amino acids: CASSSSPSLRVDTQYF.

The V and J genes are TRBV4-3 and TRBJ2-3; 10 bases line up with TRBD2. This CDR3 is 17 amino acids long. V dropped 0 bases and J dropped 1; count of bases not matched to a gene: 4. Germline lookup yields CDR1 LGHNA and CDR2 YSLEER. The DNA of the CDR3 is TGCGCCAGCAGCCAAGAGTCGCTAGCGGGAGGCACAGATACGCAGTATTTT. It is translated as CASSQESLAGGTDTQYF.

On this clonotype itself: No conserved phenylalanine or tryptophan is present at the end of the CDR3, so a read error is the likely explanation. This chain links TRBV6-1 with TRBJ1-1, with 11 positions matching TRBD1. This CDR3 spans 15 amino acids. V dropped 7 bases and J dropped 4; count of bases not matched to a gene: 8. Germline CDR1 MNHNS, CDR2 SASEGT. The CDR3 sequence is CASNPPGTGGTEAFV. Written as DNA, the CDR3 is TGTGCCAGCAATCCCCCCGGGACAGGGGGCACTGAAGCTTTCGTT.

This clonotype showed up just a few times. The chain links TRBV7-3 to TRBJ2-1, with 10 bases lining up with TRBD2. CDR3 length: 18 amino acids. V dropped 5 bases and J dropped 4; count of bases not matched to a gene: 14. The germline V gene encodes CDR1 SGHTA and CDR2 FQGTGA. Here the CDR3 reads CASSASGRAAWGYNEQFF. In DNA, the CDR3 is TGTGCCAGCAGCGCCAGCGGGAGGGCGGCGTGGGGATACAATGAGCAGTTCTTC.

In its sample, this clonotype was seen many times. The V call is TRBV5-1, the J call TRBJ1-5; 7 nucleotides align to TRBD1. CDR1 SGHRS and CDR2 YFSETQ come from the germline V gene. The ends lost 4 bases at V and 4 bases at J; junction bases unmatched: 8. The CDR3 sequence is 15 residues long. The CDR3 sequence is CASSVSGQFNQPQHF. CDR3 nucleotides: TGCGCCAGCAGCGTTTCGGGACAGTTTAATCAGCCCCAGCATTTT. Complete variable domain (other parts from reference TRBV5-1 and TRBJ1-5): KAGVTQTPRYLIKTRGQQVTLSCSPISGHRSVSWYQQTPGQGLQFLFEYFSETQRNKGNFPGRFSGRQFSNSRSEMNVSTLELGDSALYLCASSVSGQFNQPQHFGDGTRLSIL.

This clonotype was recorded at least ten times. The chain employs TRBV12-3 or TRBV12-4 and TRBJ2-7; D is unclear. This CDR3 has 12 residues. The ends were cut back, 5 bases at V and 5 bases at J, with 10 bases in the middle. CDR3 sequence: CASSLTYDEQYF. The CDR3 nucleotides are TGTGCCAGCAGTCTAACATACGACGAGCAGTACTTC.

This clonotype was observed a handful of times. The chain employs TRBV24-1 and TRBJ2-1; maybe TRBD2 (6 bases). The CDR3 sequence is 14 residues long. Between the trimmed V and J ends, which lost 5 bases and 6 bases, there was a span of 13 bases. Germline CDR1 and CDR2: KGHDR and SFDVKD. The CDR3 DNA sequence: TGTGCCACCAGTGGGGGGGTTAACCTCAATGAGCAGTTCTTC. Protein: CATSGGVNLNEQFF.

In its sample, this clonotype was seen a few times. The chain employs TRBV24-1 and TRBJ1-5; TRBD1 might be the D (6 bases). Germline CDR1 reads KGHDR; CDR2 reads SFDVKD. The CDR3 sequence is 16 residues long. V shed 2 bases and J shed 1 base, with 11 bases lying between them. CDR3: CATSDSQGVSNQPQHF. DNA for the CDR3: TGTGCCACCAGTGATTCACAGGGAGTGAGCAATCAGCCCCAGCATTTT.

The rearrangement joins TRBV5-1 to TRBJ2-1, with a tentative D call TRBD2 (5 bases). This CDR3 spans 15 amino acids. V was shortened by 2 bases and J by 8 bases, with 17 bases between the two germline ends. Germline-derived CDR1 and CDR2 are SGHRS and YFSETQ. The CDR3 nucleotides are TGCGCCAGCAGCTTAAAGCTAGCAGCCGCTTATGAGCAGTTCTTC. Amino acid sequence: CASSLKLAAAYEQFF.

This clonotype was detected only a few times. The chain joins TRBV29-1 to TRBJ2-3; 7 bases fit TRBD1. Trimming took 7 bases from V and 3 from J; bases not matched to a gene: 10. This CDR3 is built from 14 residues. CDR1 is SQVTM, CDR2 ANQGSEA, per germline. The CDR3 spells CSAQGVGWTDTQYF. The DNA for the CDR3 is TGCAGCGCCCAGGGGGTTGGGTGGACAGATACGCAGTATTTT.

This clonotype was recorded a few times. The genes are TRBV30 and TRBJ2-2; D unclear. This CDR3 spans 13 amino acids. From germline, CDR1 is GTSNPN and CDR2 SVGIG (reference sequence). Trimming cost V 0 bases and J 5 bases, with 7 bases left between them. This chain's CDR3 is CAWSVRSTGELFF. CDR3 bases: TGTGCCTGGAGTGTACGGAGTACCGGGGAGCTGTTTTTT. Together with reference TRBV30 and TRBJ2-2, the CDR3 gives the full variable domain: SQTIHQWPATLVQPVGSPLSLECTVEGTSNPNLYWYRQAAGRGLQLLFYSVGIGQISSEVPQNLSASRPQDRQFILSSKKLLLSDSGFYLCAWSVRSTGELFFGEGSRLTVL.

J is TRBJ2-7 and V is TRBV20-1; TRBD2 agrees at 9 bases. The CDR3 has 16 amino acids. Unmatched junction bases numbered 11, after V lost 3 bases and J lost 2 bases. The germline V gene has CDR1 DFQATT and CDR2 SNEGSKA (reference sequence). The CDR3 DNA follows: TGCAGTGCTAGTGTAGGTGCGGGAGGGCCGACCTACGAGCAGTACTTC. Translated, it gives CSASVGAGGPTYEQYF.

This clonotype was observed a few times. The rearrangement uses TRBV12-3 or TRBV12-4 and TRBJ2-7, with unresolved D. The V end was cut by 7 bases, the J end by 3 bases, with 19 bases between. This CDR3 has 15 amino acids. DNA of the CDR3: TGTGCCAGCACTCCCGAGGATGGGATACGCTACGAGCAGTACTTC. Encoded protein: CASTPEDGIRYEQYF.

There are a few counts of this clonotype. The J gene is TRBJ1-5, the V gene TRBV5-5, with a tentative D call TRBD1 (6 bases). This CDR3 is 14 amino acids long. Germline CDR1 SGHKS, CDR2 YYEKEE (reference sequence). V lost 0 bases to trimming and J lost 7 bases, with 11 bases between them. DNA for the CDR3: TGTGCCAGCAGCTTGGAAAGGGGGGGACAGCCCCAGCATTTT. It yields the protein CASSLERGGQPQHF.

The chain links TRBV6-5 to TRBJ2-2; 10 bases line up with TRBD2. The CDR3 is 17 residues long. Trimming cost V 1 base and J 1 base; bases outside gene matches: 3. Germline assignment: CDR1 MNHEY and CDR2 SVGAGI. CDR3 protein: CASSYFRTSGNTGELFF. The DNA for the CDR3 is TGTGCCAGCAGTTACTTTAGGACTAGCGGGAACACCGGGGAGCTGTTTTTT.

This clonotype was counted a few times. The chain carries TRBV6-2 or TRBV6-3 and TRBJ2-4, with D maybe TRBD1 (6 bases). Germline lookup yields CDR1 MNHEY and CDR2 SVGEGT. With 6 bases removed from V and 4 bases from J, the gap between germline ends came to 13 bases. CDR3 length: 14 residues. The CDR3 region has the DNA TGTGCCAGCAGCTCCCGGACAGAAAAAAACATTCAGTACTTC. Its protein product is CASSSRTEKNIQYF.